The 9 T cell receptor beta chains below come from one sample, sequenced in a study of blood T cell repertoires in COVID-19. Here immunoSEQ multiplex PCR was the method, and the copy in TCRdb shows in-frame clones only, minus some. The sample lists around 230,000 clones, under 90% occurring once. Sequencing used peripheral blood. The receptors originated from a woman aged 40-49 years with active or convalescent COVID-19.

This clone was detected a few times. The rearrangement links TRBV19 to TRBJ2-7; 8 bases map to TRBD1. This CDR3 is built from 15 residues. Germline V gene lookup returns CDR1 LNHDA and CDR2 SQIVND (reference sequence). V lost 7 bases to trimming and J lost 3 bases; unmatched junction nucleotides: 11. The chain's CDR3 is CASTETRTGLYEQYF. In nucleotides, the CDR3 is TGTGCCAGTACCGAAACTAGGACAGGGCTCTACGAGCAGTACTTC.

The gene calls are TRBV24-1 and TRBJ1-1, with TRBD1 matching 9 bases. The junction had 4 bases not matched to a gene; V was cut back by 5 bases and J by 4 bases. This CDR3 is built from 14 residues. Germline loops: CDR1 KGHDR, CDR2 SFDVKD. Written as DNA, the CDR3 is TGTGCCACCAGTGCCGGACAGGGGAGCACTGAAGCTTTCTTT. It codes for CATSAGQGSTEAFF.

The rearrangement uses TRBV21-1 and TRBJ2-1; no check of the table's D call, TRBD2, against the DNA was made. TRBV21-1 is given as a pseudogene. This CDR3 contains 18 residues. The CDR3 here is CASSKDAPGLQTYNEQFF. The CDR3 DNA follows: TGTGCCAGCAGCAAAGATGCCCCGGGACTCCAAACTTACAATGAGCAGTTCTTC.

The chain employs TRBV6-1 and TRBJ1-5; 7 bases align to TRBD1. The CDR3 has 14 amino acids. Germline CDR1 MNHNS, CDR2 SASEGT. The ends lost 1 base at V and 4 bases at J; junction bases unmatched: 1. CDR3 loop: CASSEVTGNQPQHF. The CDR3 DNA reads as TGTGCCAGCAGTGAAGTGACAGGGAATCAGCCCCAGCATTTT.

This chain connects TRBV21-1 to TRBJ2-3; no DNA check was done on the table's D call, TRBD2. TRBV21-1 is flagged as a pseudogene. This CDR3 is built from 15 residues. CDR3 sequence (DNA): TGTGCCAGCAGCATCAGCGGGGGTAGCACAGATACGCAGTATTTT. This gives the protein CASSISGGSTDTQYF.

This chain connects TRBV5-1 to TRBJ1-3; 8 nucleotides match TRBD1. Germline loops: CDR1 SGHRS, CDR2 YFSETQ. V trimming: 7 bases; J trimming: 1 base; junction bases outside the gene matches: 7. The length of the CDR3 is 15 residues. The CDR3 bases are TGCGCCAGCTCGCAGGGGGCGCAGTCTGGAAACACCATATATTTT. The encoded protein is CASSQGAQSGNTIYF.

The CDR3 nucleotides read TGTGCCAGCAGCTACCTTTCACTCATTTACGGCACTGAAGCTTTCTTT. Translating it yields CASSYLSLIYGTEAFF. The V gene is TRBV7-6, the J gene TRBJ1-1; D is unclear. The CDR3 is made up of 16 amino acids. Germline V gene sequence: CDR1 SGHVS, CDR2 FNYEAQ. The germline V and J ends were trimmed by 4 bases and 4 bases, with 19 bases remaining between them.

The V call is TRBV30, the J call TRBJ2-3, with TRBD2 matching over 11 bases. The CDR3 runs to 14 residues. CDR1 and CDR2 from the germline V gene are GTSNPN and SVGIG (reference sequence). V lost 2 bases, J lost 4 bases, and 2 bases stayed unmatched. The CDR3 DNA reads as TGTGCCTGGAGTACTAGCGGGAGCTCAGATACGCAGTATTTT. As protein: CAWSTSGSSDTQYF.

The chain recombines TRBV20-1 with TRBJ1-2; 7 bases fit TRBD1. Per germline, CDR1 DFQATT and CDR2 SNEGSKA (reference sequence). The V segment lost 6 bases and the J segment 2 bases; nucleotides outside the gene matches: 9. The CDR3 consists of 14 residues. CDR3 in DNA: TGCAGTGCGAGTCCGACAGGGATCAACTATGGCTACACCTTC. Protein product: CSASPTGINYGYTF.